This TCR beta chain was obtained from a study of blood T cells in healthy people across ages. Overall study findings and caveats: Nothing was known about donor CMV status, and this possibly confounded expanded clonotype changes.

Concerning this clonotype: Its antigen is not known.

Then a second PCR, running roughly 7 to 11 cycles, was carried out with a sample-barcoded 5' primer and a J-beta primer mix. In TCRdb, the 5' RACE reads were re-called with MiXCR into one record per CDR3 protein. This table holds 2 million or so distinct CDR3 sequences, about 50% found once. The sample consisted of blood. The TCR sequence derives from a middle-aged woman in good health.

Written as DNA, the CDR3 is TGTGCCAGCAGCTTATTCGTGGGCAGCTCCTACGAGCAGTACTTC. It translates to CASSLFVGSSYEQYF. The chain employs TRBV7-2 and TRBJ2-5; D gene uncertain. The end of the DNA is better explained by TRBJ2-7, so the J call may be wrong. The CDR3 is 15 amino acids. Germline lookup yields CDR1 SGHTA and CDR2 FQGNSA.